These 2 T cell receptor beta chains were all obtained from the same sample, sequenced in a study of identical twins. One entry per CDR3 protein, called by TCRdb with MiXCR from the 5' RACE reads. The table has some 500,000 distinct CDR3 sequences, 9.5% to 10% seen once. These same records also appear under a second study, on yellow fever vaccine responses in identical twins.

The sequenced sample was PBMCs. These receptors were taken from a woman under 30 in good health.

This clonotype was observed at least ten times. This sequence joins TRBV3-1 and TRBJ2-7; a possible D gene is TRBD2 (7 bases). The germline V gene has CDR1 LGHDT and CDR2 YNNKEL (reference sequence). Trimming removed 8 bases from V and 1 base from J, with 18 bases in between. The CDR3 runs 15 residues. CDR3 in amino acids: CASRRGASGSYEQYF. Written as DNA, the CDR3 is TGTGCCAGCCGACGGGGGGCTAGCGGATCCTACGAGCAGTACTTC.

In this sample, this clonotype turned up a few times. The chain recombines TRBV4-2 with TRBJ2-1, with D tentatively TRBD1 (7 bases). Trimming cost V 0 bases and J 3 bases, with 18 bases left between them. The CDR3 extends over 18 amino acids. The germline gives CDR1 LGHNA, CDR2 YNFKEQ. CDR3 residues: CASSQEPQGGSYYNEQFF. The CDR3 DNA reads TGTGCCAGCAGCCAAGAGCCCCAGGGGGGTAGCTACTACAATGAGCAGTTCTTC.